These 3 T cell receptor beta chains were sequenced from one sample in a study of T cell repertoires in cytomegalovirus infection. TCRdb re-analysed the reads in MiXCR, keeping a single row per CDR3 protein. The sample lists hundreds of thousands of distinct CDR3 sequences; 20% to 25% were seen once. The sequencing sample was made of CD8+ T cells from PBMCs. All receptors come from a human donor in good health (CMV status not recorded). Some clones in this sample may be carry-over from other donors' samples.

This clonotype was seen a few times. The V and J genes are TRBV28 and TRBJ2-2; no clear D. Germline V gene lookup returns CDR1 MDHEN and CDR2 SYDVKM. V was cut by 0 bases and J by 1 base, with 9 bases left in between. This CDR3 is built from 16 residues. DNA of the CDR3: TGTGCCAGCAGTTTATGGGGCCAGCGGAACACCGGGGAGCTGTTTTTT. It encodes CASSLWGQRNTGELFF.

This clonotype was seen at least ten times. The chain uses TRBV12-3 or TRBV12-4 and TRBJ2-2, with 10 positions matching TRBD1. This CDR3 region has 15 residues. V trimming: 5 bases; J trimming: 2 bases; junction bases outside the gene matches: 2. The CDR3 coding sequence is TGTGCCAGCAGTGGGGACAGGGGAAACACCGGGGAGCTGTTTTTT. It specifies CASSGDRGNTGELFF.

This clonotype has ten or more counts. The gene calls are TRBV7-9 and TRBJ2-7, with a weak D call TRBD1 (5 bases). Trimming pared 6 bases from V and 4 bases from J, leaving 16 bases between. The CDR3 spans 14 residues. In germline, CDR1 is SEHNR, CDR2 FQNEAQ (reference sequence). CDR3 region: CASRPPLGAYEQYF. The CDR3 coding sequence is TGTGCCAGCAGGCCCCCATTAGGGGCTTACGAGCAGTACTTC.